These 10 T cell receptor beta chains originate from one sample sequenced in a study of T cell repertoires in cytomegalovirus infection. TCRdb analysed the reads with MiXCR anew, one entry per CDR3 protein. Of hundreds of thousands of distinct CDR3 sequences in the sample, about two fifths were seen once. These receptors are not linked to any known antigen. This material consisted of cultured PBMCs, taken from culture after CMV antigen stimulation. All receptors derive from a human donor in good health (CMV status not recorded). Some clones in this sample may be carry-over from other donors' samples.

Here the CDR3 reads CSVEGLGLAGAFANEQFF. CDR3 nucleotide sequence: TGCAGCGTTGAGGGGTTGGGACTAGCGGGAGCCTTCGCCAATGAGCAGTTCTTC. The chain is built from TRBV29-1 and TRBJ2-1; 14 bases map to TRBD2. The CDR3 extends over 18 amino acids. Germline loops: CDR1 SQVTM, CDR2 ANQGSEA. The V and J ends lost 3 bases and 6 bases, in that order; junction bases with no gene match: 13.

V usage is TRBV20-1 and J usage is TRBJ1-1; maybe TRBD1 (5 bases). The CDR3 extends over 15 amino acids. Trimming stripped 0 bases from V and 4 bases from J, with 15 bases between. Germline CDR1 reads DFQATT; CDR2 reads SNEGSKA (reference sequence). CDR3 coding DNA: TGCAGTGCTAGAGATCTAGGGCAGGGTGTCACTGAAGCTTTCTTT. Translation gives CSARDLGQGVTEAFF.

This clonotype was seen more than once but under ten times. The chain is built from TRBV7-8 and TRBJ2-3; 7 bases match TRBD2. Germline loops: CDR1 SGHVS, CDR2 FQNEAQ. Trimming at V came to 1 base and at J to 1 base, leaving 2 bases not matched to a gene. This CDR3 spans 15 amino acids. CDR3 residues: CASSLGRERTDTQYF. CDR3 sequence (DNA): TGTGCCAGCAGCTTAGGGCGGGAGCGCACAGATACGCAGTATTTT.

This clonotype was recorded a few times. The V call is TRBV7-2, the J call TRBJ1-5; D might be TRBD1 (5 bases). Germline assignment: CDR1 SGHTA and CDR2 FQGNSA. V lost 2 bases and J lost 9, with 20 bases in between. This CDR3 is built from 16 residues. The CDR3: CASSLSGAQWMGPQHF. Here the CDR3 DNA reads TGTGCCAGCAGCTTATCTGGGGCTCAGTGGATGGGGCCCCAGCATTTT.

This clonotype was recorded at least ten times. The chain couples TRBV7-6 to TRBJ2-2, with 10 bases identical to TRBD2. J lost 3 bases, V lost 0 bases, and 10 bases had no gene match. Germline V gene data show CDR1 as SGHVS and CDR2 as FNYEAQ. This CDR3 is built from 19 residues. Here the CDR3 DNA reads TGTGCCAGCAGCTTAGCGATGGCTAGCGGGAGTCTGTACACCGGGGAGCTGTTTTTT. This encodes CASSLAMASGSLYTGELFF.

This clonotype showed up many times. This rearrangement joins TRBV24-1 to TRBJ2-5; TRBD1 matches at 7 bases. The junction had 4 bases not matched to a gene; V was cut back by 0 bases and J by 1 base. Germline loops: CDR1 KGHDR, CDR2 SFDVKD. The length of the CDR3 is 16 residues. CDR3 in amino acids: CATSDLPGQPQETQYF. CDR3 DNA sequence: TGTGCCACCAGTGATTTGCCGGGACAGCCCCAAGAGACCCAGTACTTC.

Written as DNA, the CDR3 is TGTGCCAGCAGCCGAAGGACAGGACGCTACGAGCAGTACTTC. Its protein product is CASSRRTGRYEQYF. The chain uses TRBV7-6 and TRBJ2-7; 7 positions match TRBD1. V lost 5 bases, J lost 3 bases, and 7 bases stayed unmatched. The CDR3 is 14 amino acids. Germline assignment: CDR1 SGHVS and CDR2 FNYEAQ.

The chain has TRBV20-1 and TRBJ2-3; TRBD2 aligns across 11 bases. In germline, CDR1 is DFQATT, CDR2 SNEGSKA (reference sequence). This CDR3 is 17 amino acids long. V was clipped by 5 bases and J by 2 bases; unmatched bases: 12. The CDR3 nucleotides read TGCAGTGCTCATTTGAGTGGACTAGCGGGCAACACAGATACGCAGTATTTT. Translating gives CSAHLSGLAGNTDTQYF.

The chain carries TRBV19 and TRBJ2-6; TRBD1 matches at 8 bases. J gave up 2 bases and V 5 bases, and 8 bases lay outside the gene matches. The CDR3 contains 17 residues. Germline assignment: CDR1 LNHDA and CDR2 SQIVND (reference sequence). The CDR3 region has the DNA TGTGCCAGTAGTTCTCCCCAGGGGGCCGCTGGGGCCAACGTCCTGACTTTC. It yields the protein CASSSPQGAAGANVLTF.

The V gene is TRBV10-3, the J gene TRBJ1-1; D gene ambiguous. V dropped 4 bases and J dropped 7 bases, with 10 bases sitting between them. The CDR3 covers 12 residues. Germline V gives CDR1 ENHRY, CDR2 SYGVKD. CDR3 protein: CAISAREDEAFF. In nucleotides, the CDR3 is TGTGCCATCAGTGCCCGTGAGGATGAAGCTTTCTTT.